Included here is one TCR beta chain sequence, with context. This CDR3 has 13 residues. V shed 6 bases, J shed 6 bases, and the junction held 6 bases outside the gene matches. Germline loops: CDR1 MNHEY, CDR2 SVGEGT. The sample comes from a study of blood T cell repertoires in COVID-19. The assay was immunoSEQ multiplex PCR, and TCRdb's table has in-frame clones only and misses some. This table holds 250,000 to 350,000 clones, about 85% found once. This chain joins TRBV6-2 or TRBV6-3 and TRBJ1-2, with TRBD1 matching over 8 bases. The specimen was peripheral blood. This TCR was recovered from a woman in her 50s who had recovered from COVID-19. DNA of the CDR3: TGTGCCAGCAGCCGACAGGGGCTGGATGGCTACACCTTC. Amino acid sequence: CASSRQGLDGYTF.